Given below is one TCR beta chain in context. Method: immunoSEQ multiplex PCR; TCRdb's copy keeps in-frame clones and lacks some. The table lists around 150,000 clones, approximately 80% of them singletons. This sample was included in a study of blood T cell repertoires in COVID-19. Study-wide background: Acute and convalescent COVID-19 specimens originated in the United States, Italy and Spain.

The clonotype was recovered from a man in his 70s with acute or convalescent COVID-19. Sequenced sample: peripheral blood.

CDR3 amino acids: CASSSGTGLTYEQYF. DNA of the CDR3: TGTGCCAGCAGCTCCGGGACAGGGCTGACGTACGAGCAGTACTTC. The chain combines TRBV11-2 with TRBJ2-7, with 9 bases lining up with TRBD1. V shed 4 bases and J 4 bases; nucleotides not matched to a gene: 8. This CDR3 has 15 residues. Germline CDR1 reads SGHAT; CDR2 reads FQNNGV.